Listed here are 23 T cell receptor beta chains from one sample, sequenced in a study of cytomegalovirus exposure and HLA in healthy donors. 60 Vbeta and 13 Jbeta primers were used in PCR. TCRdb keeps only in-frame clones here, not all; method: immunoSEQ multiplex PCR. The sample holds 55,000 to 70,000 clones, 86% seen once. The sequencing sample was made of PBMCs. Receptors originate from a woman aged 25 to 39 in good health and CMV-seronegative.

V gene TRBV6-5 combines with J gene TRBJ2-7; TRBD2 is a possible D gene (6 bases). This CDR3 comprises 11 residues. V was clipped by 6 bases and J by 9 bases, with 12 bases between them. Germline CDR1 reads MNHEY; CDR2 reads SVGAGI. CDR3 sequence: CASSRRGAQYF. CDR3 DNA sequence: TGTGCCAGCAGCCGCCGCGGGGCGCAGTACTTC.

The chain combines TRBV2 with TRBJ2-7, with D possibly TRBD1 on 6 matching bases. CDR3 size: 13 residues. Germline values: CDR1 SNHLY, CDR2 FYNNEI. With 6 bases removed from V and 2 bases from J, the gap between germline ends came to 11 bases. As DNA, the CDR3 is TGTGCCAGCAGGGACAGACCAGCCTACGAGCAGTACTTC. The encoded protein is CASRDRPAYEQYF.

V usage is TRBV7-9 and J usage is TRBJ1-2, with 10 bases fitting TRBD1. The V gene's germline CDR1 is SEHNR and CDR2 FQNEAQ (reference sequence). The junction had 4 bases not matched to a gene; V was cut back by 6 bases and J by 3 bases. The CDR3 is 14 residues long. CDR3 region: CASSRTGGHYGYTF. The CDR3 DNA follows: TGTGCCAGCAGTCGGACAGGGGGGCACTATGGCTACACCTTC. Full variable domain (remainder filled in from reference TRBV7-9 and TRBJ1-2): DTGVSQNPRHKITKRGQNVTFRCDPISEHNRLYWYRQTLGQGPEFLTYFQNEAQLEKSRLLSDRFSAERPKGSFSTLEIQRTEQGDSAMYLCASSRTGGHYGYTFGSGTRLTVV.

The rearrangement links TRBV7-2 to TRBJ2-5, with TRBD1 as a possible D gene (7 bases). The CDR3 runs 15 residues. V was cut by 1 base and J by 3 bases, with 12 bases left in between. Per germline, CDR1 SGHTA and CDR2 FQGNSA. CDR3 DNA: TGTGCCAGCAGCTTAGACAGGGGAGGAGAAGAGACCCAGTACTTC. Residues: CASSLDRGGEETQYF.

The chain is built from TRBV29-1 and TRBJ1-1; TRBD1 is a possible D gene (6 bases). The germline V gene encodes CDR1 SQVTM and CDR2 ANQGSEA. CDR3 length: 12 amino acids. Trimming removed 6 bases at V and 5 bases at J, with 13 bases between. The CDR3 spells CSVGPRGTEAFF. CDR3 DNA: TGCAGCGTCGGACCGAGGGGGACTGAAGCTTTCTTT. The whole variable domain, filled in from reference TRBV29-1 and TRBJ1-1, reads SAVISQKPSRDICQRGTSLTIQCQVDSQVTMMFWYRQQPGQSLTLIATANQGSEATYESGFVIDKFPISRPNLTFSTLTVSNMSPEDSSIYLCSVGPRGTEAFFGQGTRLTVV.

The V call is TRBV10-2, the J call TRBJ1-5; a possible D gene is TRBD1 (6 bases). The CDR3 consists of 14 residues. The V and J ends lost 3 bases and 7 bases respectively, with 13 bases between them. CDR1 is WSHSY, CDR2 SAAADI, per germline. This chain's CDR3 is CASSEGGGEQPQHF. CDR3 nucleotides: TGCGCCAGCAGTGAAGGGGGGGGCGAACAGCCCCAGCATTTT.

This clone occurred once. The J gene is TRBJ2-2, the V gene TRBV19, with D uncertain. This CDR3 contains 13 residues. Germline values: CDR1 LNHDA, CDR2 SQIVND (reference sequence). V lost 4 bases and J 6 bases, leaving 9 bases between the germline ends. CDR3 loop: CASSRWSAGELFF. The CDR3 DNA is TGTGCCAGTAGTAGGTGGAGTGCCGGGGAGCTGTTTTTT.

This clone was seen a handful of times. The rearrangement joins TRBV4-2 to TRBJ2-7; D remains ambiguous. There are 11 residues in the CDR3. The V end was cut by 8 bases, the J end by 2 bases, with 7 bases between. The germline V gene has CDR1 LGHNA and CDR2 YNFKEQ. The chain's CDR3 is CASSGTYEQYF. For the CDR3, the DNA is TGTGCCAGCTCGGGTACCTACGAGCAGTACTTC.

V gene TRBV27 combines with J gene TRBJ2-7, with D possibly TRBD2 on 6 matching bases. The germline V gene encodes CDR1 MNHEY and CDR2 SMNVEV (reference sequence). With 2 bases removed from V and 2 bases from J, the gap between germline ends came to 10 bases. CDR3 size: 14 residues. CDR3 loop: CASSLAGPAYEQYF. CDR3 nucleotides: TGTGCCAGCAGTTTAGCGGGGCCGGCCTACGAGCAGTACTTC.

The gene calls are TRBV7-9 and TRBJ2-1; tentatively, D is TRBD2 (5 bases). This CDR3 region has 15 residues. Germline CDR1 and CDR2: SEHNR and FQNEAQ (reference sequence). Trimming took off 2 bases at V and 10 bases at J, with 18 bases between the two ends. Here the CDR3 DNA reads TGTGCCAGCAGCTTAAGTCTAGCTTGGCAATTGGAGCAGTTCTTC. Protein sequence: CASSLSLAWQLEQFF.

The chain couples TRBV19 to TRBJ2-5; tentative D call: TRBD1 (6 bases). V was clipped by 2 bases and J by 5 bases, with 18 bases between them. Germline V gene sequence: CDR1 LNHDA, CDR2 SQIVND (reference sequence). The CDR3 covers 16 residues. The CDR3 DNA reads TGTGCCAGTAGTATAACCCGGGCAGGGGCAGGGGAGACCCAGTACTTC. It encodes CASSITRAGAGETQYF. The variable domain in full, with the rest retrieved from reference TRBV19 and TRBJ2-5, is DGGITQSPKYLFRKEGQNVTLSCEQNLNHDAMYWYRQDPGQGLRLIYYSQIVNDFQKGDIAEGYSVSREKKESFPLTVTSAQKNPTAFYLCASSITRAGAGETQYFGPGTRLLVL.

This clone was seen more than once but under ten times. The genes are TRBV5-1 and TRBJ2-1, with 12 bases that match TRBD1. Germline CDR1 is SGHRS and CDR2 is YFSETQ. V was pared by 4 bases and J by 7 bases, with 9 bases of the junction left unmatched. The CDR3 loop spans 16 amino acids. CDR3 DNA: TGCGCCAGCAGCCCCGGGGGACAGGGGGCGCAGAATGAGCAGTTCTTC. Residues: CASSPGGQGAQNEQFF. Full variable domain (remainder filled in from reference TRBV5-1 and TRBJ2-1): KAGVTQTPRYLIKTRGQQVTLSCSPISGHRSVSWYQQTPGQGLQFLFEYFSETQRNKGNFPGRFSGRQFSNSRSEMNVSTLELGDSALYLCASSPGGQGAQNEQFFGPGTRLTVL.

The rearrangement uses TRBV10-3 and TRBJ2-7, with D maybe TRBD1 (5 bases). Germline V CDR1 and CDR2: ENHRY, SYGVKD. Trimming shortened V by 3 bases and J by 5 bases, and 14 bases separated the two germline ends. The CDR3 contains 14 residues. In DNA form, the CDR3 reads TGTGCCATCAGTGAAAGGGGTAGCAGCAACGAGCAGTACTTC. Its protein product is CAISERGSSNEQYF.

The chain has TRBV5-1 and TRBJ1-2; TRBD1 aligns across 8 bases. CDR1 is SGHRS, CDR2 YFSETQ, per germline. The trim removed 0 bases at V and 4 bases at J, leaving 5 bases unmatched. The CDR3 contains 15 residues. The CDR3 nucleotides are TGCGCCAGCAGCTTGGCAGGGGGCGCGAGCTATGGCTACACCTTC. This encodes CASSLAGGASYGYTF.

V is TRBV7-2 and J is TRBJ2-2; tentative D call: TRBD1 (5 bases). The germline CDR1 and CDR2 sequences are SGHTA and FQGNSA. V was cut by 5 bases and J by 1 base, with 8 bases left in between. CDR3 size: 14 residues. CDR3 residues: CASSETGNTGELFF. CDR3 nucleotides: TGTGCCAGCAGCGAAACAGGGAACACCGGGGAGCTGTTTTTT.

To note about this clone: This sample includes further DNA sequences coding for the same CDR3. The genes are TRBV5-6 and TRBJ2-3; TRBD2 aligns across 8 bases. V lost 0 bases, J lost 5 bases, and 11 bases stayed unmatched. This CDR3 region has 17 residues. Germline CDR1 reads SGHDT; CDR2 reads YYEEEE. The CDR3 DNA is TGTGCCAGCAGCTTGGTCCCCAGCGGGAGTCCCGGAGATACGCAGTATTTT. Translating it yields CASSLVPSGSPGDTQYF. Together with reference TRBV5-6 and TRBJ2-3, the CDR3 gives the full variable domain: DAGVTQSPTHLIKTRGQQVTLRCSPKSGHDTVSWYQQALGQGPQFIFQYYEEEERQRGNFPDRFSGHQFPNYSSELNVNALLLGDSALYLCASSLVPSGSPGDTQYFGPGTRLTVL.

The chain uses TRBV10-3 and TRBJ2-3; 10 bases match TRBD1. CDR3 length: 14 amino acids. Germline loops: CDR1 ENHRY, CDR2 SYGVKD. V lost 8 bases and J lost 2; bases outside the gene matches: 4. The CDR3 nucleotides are TGTGCCATCGGACAGGGGGGAACCACAGATACGCAGTATTTT. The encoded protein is CAIGQGGTTDTQYF.

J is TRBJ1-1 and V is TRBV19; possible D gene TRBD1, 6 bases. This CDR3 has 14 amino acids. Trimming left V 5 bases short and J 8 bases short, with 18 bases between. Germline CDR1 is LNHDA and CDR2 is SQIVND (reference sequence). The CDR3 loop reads CASSRQGIGWEAFF. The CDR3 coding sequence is TGTGCCAGTAGTCGGCAGGGGATTGGATGGGAAGCTTTCTTT.

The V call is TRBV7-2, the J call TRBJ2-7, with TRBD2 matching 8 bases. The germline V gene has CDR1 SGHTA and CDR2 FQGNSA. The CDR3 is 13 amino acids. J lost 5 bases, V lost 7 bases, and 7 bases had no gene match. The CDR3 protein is CASTPIAGHEQYF. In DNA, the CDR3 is TGTGCCAGCACCCCCATAGCGGGACACGAGCAGTACTTC.

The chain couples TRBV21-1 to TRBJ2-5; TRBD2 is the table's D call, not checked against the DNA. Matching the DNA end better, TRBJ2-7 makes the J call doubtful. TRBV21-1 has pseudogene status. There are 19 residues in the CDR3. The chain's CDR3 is CASSNLALLAGGPFIEQYF. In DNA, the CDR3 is TGTGCCAGCAGCAATCTGGCGCTGCTAGCGGGAGGGCCCTTTATCGAGCAGTACTTC.

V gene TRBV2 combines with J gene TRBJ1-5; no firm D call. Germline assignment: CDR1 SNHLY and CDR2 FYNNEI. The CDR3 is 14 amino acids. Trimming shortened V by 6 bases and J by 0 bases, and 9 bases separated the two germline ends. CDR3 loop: CASSASDSNQPQHF. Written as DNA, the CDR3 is TGTGCCAGCAGCGCCAGTGATAGCAATCAGCCCCAGCATTTT.

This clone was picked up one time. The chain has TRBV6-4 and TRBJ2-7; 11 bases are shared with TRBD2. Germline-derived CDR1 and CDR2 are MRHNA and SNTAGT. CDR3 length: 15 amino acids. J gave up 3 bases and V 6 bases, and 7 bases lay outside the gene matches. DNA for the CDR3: TGTGCCAGCAGCCAAACTAGCGGGAGCGTCTACGAGCAGTACTTC. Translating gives CASSQTSGSVYEQYF.

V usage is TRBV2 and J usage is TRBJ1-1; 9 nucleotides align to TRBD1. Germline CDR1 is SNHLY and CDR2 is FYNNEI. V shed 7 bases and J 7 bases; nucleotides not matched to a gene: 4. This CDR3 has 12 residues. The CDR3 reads CASTGTGIEAFF. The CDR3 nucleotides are TGTGCCAGCACGGGGACAGGGATTGAAGCTTTCTTT.